These 21 T cell receptor beta chains were sequenced from one sample in a study of cytomegalovirus exposure and HLA in healthy donors. PCR was performed using 60 Vbeta and 13 Jbeta primers. Only in-frame clones appear in the TCRdb table, and some are missing; sequencing was by immunoSEQ multiplex PCR. Among 98,000 or so clones, about three quarters were seen once, and the ten largest hold roughly 8%. Material for sequencing was PBMCs. Receptor source: a human donor in good health.

The chain links TRBV5-6 to TRBJ1-1; TRBD1 might be the D (6 bases). Germline CDR1 and CDR2: SGHDT and YYEEEE. The CDR3 totals 13 residues. V lost 0 bases and J lost 7, with 10 bases in between. CDR3: CASSLARGGEAFF. CDR3 DNA: TGTGCCAGCAGCTTGGCCAGAGGGGGTGAAGCTTTCTTT.

The V call is TRBV29-1, the J call TRBJ2-7, with 7 bases aligning to TRBD1. The germline CDR1 and CDR2 sequences are SQVTM and ANQGSEA. The CDR3 is made up of 15 amino acids. CDR3 region: CRGYCRDRVPYEQYF. As DNA, the CDR3 is TGCAGGGGATATTGCCGAGACAGGGTACCCTACGAGCAGTACTTC.

Only one count was recorded for this clone. This chain connects TRBV6-5 to TRBJ2-3; 9 positions agree with TRBD1. The CDR3 is made up of 15 amino acids. The V gene's germline CDR1 is MNHEY and CDR2 SVGAGI. Losses at the gene ends were 7 bases for V and 3 bases for J; bases not matched to a gene: 8. CDR3 nucleotide sequence: TGTGCCAGCATCATGCGCGGGACAGGGACAGATACGCAGTATTTT. This gives the protein CASIMRGTGTDTQYF.

This clone was seen once. This rearrangement joins TRBV5-1 to TRBJ2-1; perhaps TRBD2 as D (5 bases). Between the trimmed V and J ends, which lost 3 bases and 4 bases, there was a span of 14 bases. The CDR3 sequence is 15 residues long. The germline CDR1 and CDR2 sequences are SGHRS and YFSETQ. The CDR3 sequence: CASSSAGGTYNEQFF. CDR3 bases: TGCGCCAGCAGCTCGGCGGGCGGAACTTACAATGAGCAGTTCTTC.

This clone was recorded only once. V gene TRBV30 combines with J gene TRBJ1-1; the D is unclear. Germline CDR1 is GTSNPN and CDR2 is SVGIG (reference sequence). The CDR3 runs 13 residues. Deletions cut 3 bases from V and 6 bases from J, with 14 bases between. CDR3 coding DNA: TGTGCCTGGAGGGATGGGAGTAGGTCTGAAGCTTTCTTT. Amino acid sequence: CAWRDGSRSEAFF.

The chain carries TRBV15 and TRBJ1-2; TRBD1 matches at 8 bases. Per germline, CDR1 LNHNV and CDR2 YYDKDF (reference sequence). With V trimmed by 3 bases and J by 5 bases, 11 bases remained unmatched. The CDR3 loop spans 16 amino acids. The CDR3 DNA reads as TGTGCCACCAGCAGTCCCGGGACAGGTGGAGGGTATGGCTACACCTTC. This codes for CATSSPGTGGGYGYTF.

This sequence joins TRBV12-5 and TRBJ2-2, with 8 positions matching TRBD1. This CDR3 contains 17 residues. Germline V gene sequence: CDR1 LGHNT, CDR2 FRNRAP. V was pared by 1 base and J by 1 base, with 5 bases of the junction left unmatched. CDR3 nucleotide sequence: TGTGCTAGTGGTTTGGAGCGACAGGGGCAGAACACCGGGGAGCTGTTTTTT. As protein: CASGLERQGQNTGELFF.

The J gene is TRBJ2-1, the V gene TRBV12-5; D is uncertain. The CDR3 loop spans 14 amino acids. The V end was cut by 10 bases, the J end by 1 base, with 14 bases between. Per the germline V gene, CDR1 is LGHNT and CDR2 is FRNRAP. The chain's CDR3 is CATTASMSYNEQFF. The CDR3 DNA sequence: TGTGCTACAACTGCGAGTATGTCCTACAATGAGCAGTTCTTC.

The chain is built from TRBV10-2 and TRBJ2-5; TRBD1 aligns across 10 bases. This CDR3 contains 13 residues. From germline, CDR1 is WSHSY and CDR2 SAAADI. The junction had 3 bases not matched to a gene; V was cut back by 6 bases and J by 5 bases. CDR3 coding DNA: TGCGCCAGCAGCCCGGGACAGGGGGAGACCCAGTACTTC. Translation gives CASSPGQGETQYF.

This clone occurred once. The genes are TRBV9 and TRBJ1-1, with D possibly matching TRBD1 (5 bases). The CDR3 is 16 amino acids. Trimming removed 3 bases from V and 0 bases from J, with 15 bases in between. Germline CDR1 SGDLS, CDR2 YYNGEE. The CDR3 DNA reads TGTGCCAGCAGCGCGGGAGGAGGAGGGGTGAACACTGAAGCTTTCTTT. Translating gives CASSAGGGGVNTEAFF.

This chain connects TRBV5-1 to TRBJ2-1; 9 nucleotides line up with TRBD2. The CDR3 covers 16 residues. Germline V gene data show CDR1 as SGHRS and CDR2 as YFSETQ. The V segment lost 4 bases and the J segment 1 base; nucleotides outside the gene matches: 6. CDR3 in amino acids: CASSPGGRESYNEQFF. CDR3 nucleotides: TGCGCCAGCAGCCCGGGCGGGAGGGAGTCCTACAATGAGCAGTTCTTC.

V usage is TRBV5-4 and J usage is TRBJ2-7; D is unresolved. Germline values: CDR1 SGHNT, CDR2 YYREEE (reference sequence). Trimming shortened V by 4 bases and J by 2 bases, and 10 bases separated the two germline ends. The CDR3 is 13 residues long. The CDR3 DNA is TGTGCCAGCAGCCTAGGTTTCACCTACGAGCAGTACTTC. Translation gives CASSLGFTYEQYF.

CDR3 sequence: CASSLVPSGAETQYF. The CDR3 DNA is TGCGCCAGCAGCTTGGTTCCTAGCGGGGCAGAGACCCAGTACTTC. The V gene is TRBV5-1, the J gene TRBJ2-5; 9 positions match TRBD2. Unmatched junction bases numbered 4, after V lost 0 bases and J lost 4 bases. The CDR3 loop spans 15 amino acids. Germline CDR1 is SGHRS and CDR2 is YFSETQ.

This chain links TRBV5-8 with TRBJ2-1, with TRBD2 identical over 9 bases. This CDR3 contains 15 residues. CDR1 and CDR2 from the germline V gene are SGHTS and YDEGEE. With 1 base clipped from V and 4 bases from J, the junction kept 3 bases outside the gene matches. The CDR3 DNA sequence: TGTGCCAGCAGCTTGCTGCGGGGGGGATACAATGAGCAGTTCTTC. Translating gives CASSLLRGGYNEQFF.

V gene TRBV2 combines with J gene TRBJ2-1; 8 positions match TRBD2. The CDR3 runs 14 residues. J was trimmed by 5 bases and V by 6 bases; bases with no gene match: 6. Germline lookup yields CDR1 SNHLY and CDR2 FYNNEI. CDR3 nucleotides: TGTGCCAGCAGGAGGACTAGCTTCGACAATGAGCAGTTCTTC. Its translation is CASRRTSFDNEQFF. Combining the CDR3 with reference TRBV2 and TRBJ2-1 gives the whole variable domain EPEVTQTPSHQVTQMGQEVILRCVPISNHLYFYWYRQILGQKVEFLVSFYNNEISEKSEIFDDQFSVERPDGSNFTLKIRSTKLEDSAMYFCASRRTSFDNEQFFGPGTRLTVL.

The chain employs TRBV29-1 and TRBJ1-2; D is ambiguous. Germline V gives CDR1 SQVTM, CDR2 ANQGSEA. The CDR3 consists of 12 residues. The V and J ends lost 6 bases and 2 bases respectively, with 10 bases between them. CDR3 region: CSVADGNYGYTF. CDR3 sequence (DNA): TGCAGCGTAGCGGACGGGAACTATGGCTACACCTTC.

This clone has more than one count but fewer than ten. The rearrangement links TRBV25-1 to TRBJ1-6; possibly TRBD1 for D (6 bases). V gave up 6 bases and J gave up 2 bases, with 14 bases separating them. The CDR3 length is 16 residues. Germline assignment: CDR1 MGHDK and CDR2 SYGVNS. The CDR3 region is CASRSDSGAYNSPLHF. The CDR3 DNA reads TGTGCCAGCAGGAGCGACTCAGGGGCCTATAATTCACCCCTCCACTTT.

The gene calls are TRBV18 and TRBJ2-2; 9 bases are shared with TRBD2. The V gene end was trimmed by 3 bases and the J gene end by 6 bases; junction bases not matched to a gene: 5. Germline CDR1 and CDR2: KGHSH and LQKENI. The CDR3 runs to 15 residues. CDR3 loop: CASSPAAGGPGELFF. CDR3 DNA sequence: TGTGCCAGCTCACCCGCAGCGGGAGGCCCCGGGGAGCTGTTTTTT.

This chain connects TRBV29-1 to TRBJ2-7; 7 bases line up with TRBD1. J was trimmed by 4 bases and V by 1 base; bases with no gene match: 4. The CDR3 runs 13 residues. The germline CDR1 and CDR2 sequences are SQVTM and ANQGSEA. The CDR3 region has the DNA TGCAGCGTTGAAGGCCGGACAGGTTACGAGCAGTACTTC. Translation: CSVEGRTGYEQYF.

The chain joins TRBV30 to TRBJ2-7; 12 bases map to TRBD2. The CDR3 spans 14 residues. V was clipped by 7 bases and J by 1 base; unmatched bases: 5. Germline V lookup: CDR1 GTSNPN, CDR2 SVGIG (reference sequence). The CDR3 nucleotides read TGTGCCTCAGGCGGACTAGCGGGATCCTACGAGCAGTACTTC. This codes for CASGGLAGSYEQYF.

The chain combines TRBV6-4 with TRBJ2-1; 10 bases fit TRBD2. The CDR3 totals 15 residues. Germline assignment: CDR1 MRHNA and CDR2 SNTAGT. Trimming cost V 5 bases and J 5 bases; bases outside gene matches: 6. The CDR3 here is CASSMLAGVHNEQFF. The DNA of the CDR3 is TGTGCCAGCAGTATGCTAGCGGGGGTCCACAATGAGCAGTTCTTC.